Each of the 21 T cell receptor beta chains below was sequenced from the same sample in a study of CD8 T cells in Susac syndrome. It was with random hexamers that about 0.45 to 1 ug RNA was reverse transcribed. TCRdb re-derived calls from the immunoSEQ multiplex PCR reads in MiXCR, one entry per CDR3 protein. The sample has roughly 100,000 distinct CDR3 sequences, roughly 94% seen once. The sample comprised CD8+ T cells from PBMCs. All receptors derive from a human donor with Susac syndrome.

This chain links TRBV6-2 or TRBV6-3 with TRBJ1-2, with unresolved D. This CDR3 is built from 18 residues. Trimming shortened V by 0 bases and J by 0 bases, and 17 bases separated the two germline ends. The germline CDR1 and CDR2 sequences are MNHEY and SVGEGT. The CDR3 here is CASSYSTSPYAANYGYTF. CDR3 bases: TGTGCCAGCAGTTACTCGACAAGCCCGTATGCCGCTAACTATGGCTACACCTTC.

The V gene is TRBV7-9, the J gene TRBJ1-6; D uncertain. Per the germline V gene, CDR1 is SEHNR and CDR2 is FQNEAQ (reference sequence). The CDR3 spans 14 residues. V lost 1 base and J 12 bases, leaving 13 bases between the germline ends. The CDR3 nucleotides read TGTGCCAGCAGCTTAGGTGACCCCGCGGAACCCCTCCACTTT. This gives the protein CASSLGDPAEPLHF.

This chain's CDR3 is CASSLRGSSNQPQHF. As DNA, the CDR3 is TGTGCCAGCAGCTTAAGGGGTTCGAGCAATCAGCCCCAGCATTTT. The V call is TRBV13, the J call TRBJ1-5, with D possibly being TRBD1 (5 bases). V lost 2 bases and J 1 base, leaving 9 bases between the germline ends. This CDR3 comprises 15 residues. In germline, CDR1 is PRHDT, CDR2 FYEKMQ (reference sequence).

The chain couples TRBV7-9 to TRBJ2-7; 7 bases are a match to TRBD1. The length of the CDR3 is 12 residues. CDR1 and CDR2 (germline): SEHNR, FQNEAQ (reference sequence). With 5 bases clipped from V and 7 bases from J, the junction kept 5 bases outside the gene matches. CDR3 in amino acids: CASSLKQGEQYF. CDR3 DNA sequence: TGTGCCAGCAGCCTAAAACAGGGGGAGCAGTACTTC.

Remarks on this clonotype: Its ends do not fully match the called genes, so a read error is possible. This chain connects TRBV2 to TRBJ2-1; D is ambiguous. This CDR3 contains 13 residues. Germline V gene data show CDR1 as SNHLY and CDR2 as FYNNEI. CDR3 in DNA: TGTGCCAGCAGTGATCCTGACATGGATCCGGCGTCCTTC. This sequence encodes CASSDPDMDPASF. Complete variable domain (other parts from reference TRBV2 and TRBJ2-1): EPEVTQTPSHQVTQMGQEVILRCVPISNHLYFYWYRQILGQKVEFLVSFYNNEISEKSEIFDDQFSVERPDGSNFTLKIRSTKLEDSAMYFCASSDPDMDPASFGPGTRLTVL.

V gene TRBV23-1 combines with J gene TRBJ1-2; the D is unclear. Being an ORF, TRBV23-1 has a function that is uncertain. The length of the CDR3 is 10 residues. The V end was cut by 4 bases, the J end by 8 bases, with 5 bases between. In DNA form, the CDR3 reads TGCGCCAGCAGTCCCGAAGGCTACACCTTC. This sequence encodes CASSPEGYTF.

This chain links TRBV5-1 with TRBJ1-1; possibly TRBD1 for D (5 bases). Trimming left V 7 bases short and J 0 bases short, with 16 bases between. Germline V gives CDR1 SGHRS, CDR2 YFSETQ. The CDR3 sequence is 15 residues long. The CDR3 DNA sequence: TGCGCCAGCGCAGTGATTTGGGGGATGAACACTGAAGCTTTCTTT. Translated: CASAVIWGMNTEAFF.

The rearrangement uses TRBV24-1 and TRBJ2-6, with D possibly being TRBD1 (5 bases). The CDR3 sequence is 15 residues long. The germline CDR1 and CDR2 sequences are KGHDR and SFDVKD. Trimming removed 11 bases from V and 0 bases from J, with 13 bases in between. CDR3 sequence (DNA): TGTGCCAACCTCGACAGCATCTCTGGGGCCAACGTCCTGACTTTC. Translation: CANLDSISGANVLTF.

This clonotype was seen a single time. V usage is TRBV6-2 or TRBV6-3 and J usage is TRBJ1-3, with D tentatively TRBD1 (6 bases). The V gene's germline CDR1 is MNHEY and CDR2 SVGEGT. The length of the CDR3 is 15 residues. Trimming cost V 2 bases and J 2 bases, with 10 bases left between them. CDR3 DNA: TGTGCCAGCAGTTACGACAGGCGGACTGGAAACACCATATATTTT. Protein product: CASSYDRRTGNTIYF.

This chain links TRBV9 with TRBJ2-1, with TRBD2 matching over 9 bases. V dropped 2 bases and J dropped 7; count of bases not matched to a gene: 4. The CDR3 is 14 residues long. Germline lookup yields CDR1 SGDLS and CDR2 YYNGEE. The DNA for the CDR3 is TGTGCCAGCAGCGTCGCGGGGGGGTGGAATGAGCAGTTCTTC. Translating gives CASSVAGGWNEQFF.

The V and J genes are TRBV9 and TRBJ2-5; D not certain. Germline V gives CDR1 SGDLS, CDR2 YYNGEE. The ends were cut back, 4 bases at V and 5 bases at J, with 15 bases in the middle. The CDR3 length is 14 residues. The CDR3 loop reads CASSPGPMWETQYF. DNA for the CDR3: TGTGCCAGCAGCCCCGGCCCTATGTGGGAGACCCAGTACTTC.

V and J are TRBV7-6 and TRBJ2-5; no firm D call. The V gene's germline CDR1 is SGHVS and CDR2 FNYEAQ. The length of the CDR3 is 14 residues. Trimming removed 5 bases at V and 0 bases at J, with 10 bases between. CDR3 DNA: TGTGCCAGCAGCCTCGCAGCGTACCAAGAGACCCAGTACTTC. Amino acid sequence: CASSLAAYQETQYF.

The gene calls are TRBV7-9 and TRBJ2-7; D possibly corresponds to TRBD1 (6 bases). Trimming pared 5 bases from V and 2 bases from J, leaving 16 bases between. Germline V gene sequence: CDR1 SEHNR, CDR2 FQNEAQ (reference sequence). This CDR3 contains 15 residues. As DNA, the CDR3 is TGTGCCAGCAGCCCCAGTACGGGACATCCCTACGAGCAGTACTTC. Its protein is CASSPSTGHPYEQYF.

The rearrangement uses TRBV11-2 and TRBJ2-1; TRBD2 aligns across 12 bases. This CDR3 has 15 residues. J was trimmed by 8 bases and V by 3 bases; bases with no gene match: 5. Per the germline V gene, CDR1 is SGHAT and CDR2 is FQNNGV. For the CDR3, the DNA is TGTGCCAGCAGCTTGCTAGCGGGGGGGCCCGATGAGCAGTTCTTC. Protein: CASSLLAGGPDEQFF.

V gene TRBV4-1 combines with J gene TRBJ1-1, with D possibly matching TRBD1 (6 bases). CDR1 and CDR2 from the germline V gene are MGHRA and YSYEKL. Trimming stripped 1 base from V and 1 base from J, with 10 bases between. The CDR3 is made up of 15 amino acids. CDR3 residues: CASSQAQGRNTEAFF. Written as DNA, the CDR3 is TGCGCCAGCAGCCAAGCCCAGGGGAGGAACACTGAAGCTTTCTTT.

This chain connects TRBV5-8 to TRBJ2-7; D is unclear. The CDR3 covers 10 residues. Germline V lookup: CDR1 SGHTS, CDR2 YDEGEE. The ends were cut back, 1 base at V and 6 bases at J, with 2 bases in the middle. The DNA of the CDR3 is TGTGCCAGCAGCTTGATCGAGCAGTACTTC. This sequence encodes CASSLIEQYF.

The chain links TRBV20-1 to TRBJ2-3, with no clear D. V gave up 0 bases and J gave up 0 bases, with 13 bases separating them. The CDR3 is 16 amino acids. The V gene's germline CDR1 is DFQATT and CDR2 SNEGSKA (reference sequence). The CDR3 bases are TGCAGTGCTAGAGATCGGGCGACAACGAGCACAGATACGCAGTATTTT. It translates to CSARDRATTSTDTQYF.

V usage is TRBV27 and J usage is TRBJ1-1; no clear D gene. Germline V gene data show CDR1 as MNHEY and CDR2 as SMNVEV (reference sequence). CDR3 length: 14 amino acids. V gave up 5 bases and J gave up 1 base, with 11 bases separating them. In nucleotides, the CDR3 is TGTGCCAGCAGTCTCGCCAGTTCGAACACTGAAGCTTTCTTT. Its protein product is CASSLASSNTEAFF.

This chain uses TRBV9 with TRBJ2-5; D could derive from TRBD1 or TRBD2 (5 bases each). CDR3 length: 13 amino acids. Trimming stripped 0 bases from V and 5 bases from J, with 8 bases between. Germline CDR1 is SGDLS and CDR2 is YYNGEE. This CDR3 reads CASSVVEGETQYF. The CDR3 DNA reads TGTGCCAGCAGCGTAGTTGAGGGGGAGACCCAGTACTTC.

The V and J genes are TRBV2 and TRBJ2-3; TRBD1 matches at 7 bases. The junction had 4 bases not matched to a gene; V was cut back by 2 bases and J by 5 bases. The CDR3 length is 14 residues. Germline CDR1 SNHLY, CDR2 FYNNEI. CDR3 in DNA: TGTGCCAGCAGTGAAAGGGGGCGCGTAGATACGCAGTATTTT. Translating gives CASSERGRVDTQYF.

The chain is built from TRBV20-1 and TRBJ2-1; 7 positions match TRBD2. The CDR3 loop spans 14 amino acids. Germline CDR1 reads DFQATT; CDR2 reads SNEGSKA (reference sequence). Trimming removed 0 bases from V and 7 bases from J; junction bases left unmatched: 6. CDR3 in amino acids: CSAREGEGINEQFF. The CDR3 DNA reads TGCAGTGCTAGAGAAGGGGAGGGAATTAATGAGCAGTTCTTC.